This TCR beta chain originates from a study of cytotoxic CD8 clonotypes in ibrutinib-treated CLL (dated by TCRdb to the early 2020s). Broadly, across the study: In this cohort, 15 patients were treatment-naive and more than 9 were relapsed/refractory, while under 18 had unmutated IGHV. Responses were partial in roughly 24 patients and complete in 2; after median about 63 months follow-up, roughly 15 stayed in remission and approximately twelve progressed. Samples at response were collected after a median of approximately twelve months of treatment, with a range of roughly 6 to 40 months. Samples averaged 255,043 productive templates and 94,082 productive rearrangements. Of the approximately 91 people in the trial, 25 to 30 had longitudinal samples available. Cryopreserved peripheral blood mononuclear cells were collected at three points: before therapy, at response, and at either sustained remission or disease progression. Patients were still on ibrutinib when every remission and progressive disease sample was collected.

On this clone itself: Its target antigen remains unknown. Base qualities were left out, and no much larger clone turns up one base away.

Study-level results and caveats: Clonality rose at ibrutinib response, remained stable during sustained remission, and dropped back toward baseline at progression. Public clonotypes were rare and either shrank or stayed stable during treatment, and the rise in clonality at ibrutinib response reflected expansion of private clonotypes. Sampling times were not matched between sustained-remission and progressing patients, and lymph node repertoires were not studied. Baseline clonality exceeded that of age-matched healthy donors and correlated strongly with circulating CD8+ T-cell counts.

The CDR3 runs 13 residues from the cysteine to the phenylalanine. Only the CDR3 DNA is retained, 39 bases long and in frame from the first base. V loses 1 base of germline sequence and J loses 6 bases, and the interval between the two ends is 9 bases. According to the germline V gene, CDR1 reads MGHRA and CDR2 reads YSYEKL. About 2 micrograms of genomic DNA were extracted from cryopreserved PBMCs for TCR beta library preparation. Longitudinal blood samples from CLL patients on ibrutinib monotherapy underwent high-throughput TCR beta sequencing. Patients were enrolled in a phase 2 open-label single-center ibrutinib monotherapy trial. On a MiSeq, deep resolution sequencing aimed for a depth between 1 in 1 million and 1 in 200,000 T cells, with each clonotype covered approximately 9.8x on average. TCR beta libraries were generated with the immunoSEQ hsTCRB Kit. Processing in the source paper ran as follows. The data were analyzed with ImmunoSEQ Analyzer and ImmunoSEQ Data Assistant, and V, D and J gene assignments followed IMGT definitions. Clonality was computed as one minus normalized Shannon entropy of productive rearrangement frequencies, ranging from 0 to 1. Only overrepresented clonotypes making up at least 0.05% of the repertoire of each patient were included in the public clonotype analysis. About a dozen age-matched healthy donor repertoires from immuneACCESS served as clonality controls. Here the immuneACCESS table is served through TCRdb, limited to in-frame sequences with V and J called. Missing clones are a known gap in these copies; in checked studies unresolved V genes cover under half, and the rest lacks a known reason. That table supplies the V and J calls and clone size; D and trimming were determined from the DNA. This sample is represented by under 150,000 clones; over 75% of them were singletons. The ten largest clones take up 7.6% of the sample.

The sample was PBMCs, taken after 36 months of ibrutinib treatment. This TCR was recovered from a human donor with chronic lymphocytic leukemia. The rearrangement joined TRBV4-1 to TRBJ1-2; TRBD1 could be the D gene, as 5 bases match. The sequenced DNA: TGCGCCAGCAGCCAAGGACAGTTCAATGGCTACACCTTC. This sequence encodes CASSQGQFNGYTF.